This T cell receptor beta chain stems from a study of radiotherapy plus CTLA-4 blockade in lung cancer. The wider study: With roughly a third of patients having disease control, objective responses were seen in roughly 19%. Broader study findings: Reports state that early shifts in blood T cell clones, with interferon-beta, best predicted response. In blood, after radiotherapy plus ipilimumab, tumor-derived TCR clones expanded.

Only in-frame clones appear in the TCRdb table, and some are missing; sequencing was by immunoSEQ multiplex PCR. The sample yields tens of thousands of clones, about 70% seen once. Germline V CDR1 and CDR2: SGHNT, YENEEA. The CDR3 extends over 15 amino acids. J lost 0 bases, V lost 2 bases, and 3 bases had no gene match. As regards this clone: Its specificity is unknown.

Chemo-refractory metastatic non-small-cell lung cancer patients were treated with focal radiation plus CTLA-4 blockade with ipilimumab. The origin of this receptor is a human donor with non-small cell lung cancer who had stable disease on radiotherapy plus ipilimumab. This rearrangement joins TRBV11-3 to TRBJ1-1; 7 nucleotides match TRBD1. The sequences come from peripheral blood, collected from a patient treated with radiotherapy plus ipilimumab. CDR3 loop: CASSLMGQLNTEAFF. Written as DNA, the CDR3 is TGTGCCAGCAGCTTAATGGGACAGTTGAACACTGAAGCTTTCTTT.